What follows describes a single TCR beta chain. Germline V gene data show CDR1 as SNHLY and CDR2 as FYNNEI. The CDR3 length is 15 residues. V gave up 7 bases and J gave up 1 base, with 16 bases separating them. The data derive from a study of blood T cell repertoires in COVID-19. Study details: COVID-19 samples from acute and convalescent phases originated in the United States, Italy and Spain. T cells, B-cell-depleted T cells, or PBMCs provided the cDNA or gDNA that served as material.

In the authors' workflow: Reference gene primers were amplified, and this amplification served to estimate nucleated cell counts. Repertoires were generated with immunoSEQ multiplex PCR, while TCRdb's copy carries only in-frame clones and drops some. Clone size and V and J calls were adopted from that table, with D and trimming inferred from the DNA. The table shows about 290,000 clones, with around 89% occurring only once. The genes are TRBV2 and TRBJ1-2; D possibly corresponds to TRBD1 (6 bases). The sequence was obtained from a middle-aged man with acute or convalescent COVID-19. Sequencing input: peripheral blood. The CDR3 sequence is CASTLGGAHNYGYTF. For the CDR3, the DNA is TGTGCCAGCACCCTAGGGGGGGCCCATAACTATGGCTACACCTTC. The variable domain in full, completed from reference TRBV2 and TRBJ1-2, reads EPEVTQTPSHQVTQMGQEVILRCVPISNHLYFYWYRQILGQKVEFLVSFYNNEISEKSEIFDDQFSVERPDGSNFTLKIRSTKLEDSAMYFCASTLGGAHNYGYTFGSGTRLTVV.